Shown below are 17 T cell receptor beta chains from a single sample sequenced in a study of T cell repertoires in cytomegalovirus infection. TCRdb reprocessed the reads with MiXCR, giving one entry per CDR3 protein. The table shows 7,000 to 8,000 distinct CDR3 sequences, with approximately 49% occurring only once. No cognate antigen is known for these TCRs. Material: PBMCs, sequenced either directly or after in vitro stimulation (not recorded which). All receptors derive from a human donor in good health (CMV status not recorded). Some clones in this sample may be carry-over from other donors' samples.

This clonotype is categorized as large (0.1 to 1%). V and J are TRBV19 and TRBJ1-2; D might be TRBD1 (6 bases). The CDR3 covers 12 residues. V lost 5 bases and J 8 bases, leaving 12 bases between the germline ends. CDR1 and CDR2 from the germline V gene are LNHDA and SQIVND (reference sequence). CDR3 sequence: CASSVPTGGYTF. DNA of the CDR3: TGTGCCAGTAGTGTACCGACAGGAGGCTACACCTTC.

Turning to this clonotype: One end of the junction varies from germline; a read error may be responsible. The chain couples TRBV7-6 to TRBJ1-5; D not resolved. CDR1 and CDR2 (germline): SGHVS, FNYEAQ. This CDR3 contains 15 residues. The CDR3 DNA follows: TGTTCCAGCCGCCCCGAAACATACAGCAATCAGCCCCAGCCTTTT. Protein: CSSRPETYSNQPQPF.

This clonotype was observed at least ten times. The rearrangement links TRBV25-1 to TRBJ1-1; no reliable D call. Germline assignment: CDR1 MGHDK and CDR2 SYGVNS. This CDR3 spans 12 amino acids. Trimming cost V 3 bases and J 3 bases, with 5 bases left between them. The CDR3 reads CASSDMDTEAFF. Written as DNA, the CDR3 is TGTGCCAGCAGTGATATGGACACTGAAGCTTTCTTT.

The chain carries TRBV7-1 and TRBJ1-5; tentatively, D is TRBD1 (6 bases). TRBV7-1 carries the ORF label, with uncertain function. V was shortened by 8 bases and J by 2 bases, with 13 bases between the two germline ends. The length of the CDR3 is 14 residues. The CDR3 loop is CASQQGAGNQPQHF. In DNA, the CDR3 is TGTGCCAGCCAACAGGGTGCGGGCAATCAGCCCCAGCATTTT.

The chain recombines TRBV7-3 with TRBJ2-1; TRBD2 matches 9 bases. With 3 bases clipped from V and 5 bases from J, the junction kept 5 bases outside the gene matches. Per germline, CDR1 SGHTA and CDR2 FQGTGA. The CDR3 extends over 15 amino acids. The CDR3: CASSFSGGDHNEQFF. CDR3 nucleotides: TGTGCCAGCAGCTTTAGCGGGGGAGACCACAATGAGCAGTTCTTC.

The rearrangement joins TRBV7-2 to TRBJ2-3, with 7 bases that match TRBD2. Germline trimming cut 0 bases from V and 1 base from J; bases unmatched to any gene: 7. The germline V gene has CDR1 SGHTA and CDR2 FQGNSA. This CDR3 is built from 17 residues. The CDR3 loop reads CASSLAGGWLGTDTQYF. The CDR3 region has the DNA TGTGCCAGCAGCTTAGCGGGAGGGTGGTTGGGCACAGATACGCAGTATTTT. Based on the CDR3 plus reference TRBV7-2 and TRBJ2-3, the full variable domain is GAGVSQSPSNKVTEKGKDVELRCDPISGHTALYWYRQSLGQGLEFLIYFQGNSAPDKSGLPSDRFSAERTGGSVSTLTIQRTQQEDSAVYLCASSLAGGWLGTDTQYFGPGTRLTVL.

This clonotype was observed once. The chain joins TRBV7-8 to TRBJ1-5; D remains unclear. The CDR3 length is 13 residues. Germline lookup yields CDR1 SGHVS and CDR2 FQNEAQ. V dropped 8 bases and J dropped 6 bases, with 14 bases sitting between them. CDR3 sequence (DNA): TGTGCCAGCCCCAGTAAAGCCCTTCAGCCCCAGCATTTT. Protein: CASPSKALQPQHF.

This sequence joins TRBV5-4 and TRBJ1-1, with D unresolved. The CDR3 spans 12 residues. CDR1 and CDR2 from the germline V gene are SGHNT and YYREEE (reference sequence). Between the trimmed V and J ends, which lost 0 bases and 4 bases, there was a span of 4 bases. This CDR3 is CASSLDGTEAFF. CDR3 DNA sequence: TGTGCCAGCAGCTTGGACGGCACTGAAGCTTTCTTT.

At least ten counts were recorded for this clonotype. The chain recombines TRBV5-8 with TRBJ1-1; D call uncertain. V was clipped by 3 bases and J by 2 bases, with 8 bases between them. The germline CDR1 and CDR2 sequences are SGHTS and YDEGEE. CDR3 length: 13 residues. The CDR3, as DNA: TGTGCCAGCAGCTCTGGCCCAAACACTGAAGCTTTCTTT. Protein sequence: CASSSGPNTEAFF.

This clonotype was picked up many times. The chain carries TRBV10-3 and TRBJ1-5; D is ambiguous. The CDR3 is 12 residues long. The ends were cut back, 2 bases at V and 4 bases at J, with 3 bases in the middle. Germline loops: CDR1 ENHRY, CDR2 SYGVKD. CDR3 sequence (DNA): TGTGCCATCAGTGAGAGTAATCAGCCCCAGCATTTT. It specifies CAISESNQPQHF.

This chain joins TRBV24-1 and TRBJ2-2; 12 nucleotides match TRBD2. Germline trimming cut 4 bases from V and 5 bases from J; bases unmatched to any gene: 7. The CDR3 is 17 residues long. The germline V gene encodes CDR1 KGHDR and CDR2 SFDVKD. The CDR3 DNA is TGTGCCACCAGTGAGTCGACTAGCGGGGGAGCGACCGGGGAGCTGTTTTTT. Its translation: CATSESTSGGATGELFF.

The gene calls are TRBV7-8 and TRBJ1-1; D gene uncertain. The CDR3 spans 14 residues. In germline, CDR1 is SGHVS, CDR2 FQNEAQ. V shed 4 bases and J shed 1 base, with 10 bases lying between them. Written as DNA, the CDR3 is TGTGCCAGCAGCTCGGGTCGACGGAACACTGAAGCTTTCTTT. It encodes CASSSGRRNTEAFF.

V is TRBV7-2 and J is TRBJ2-1, with D hard to call. Germline V gene sequence: CDR1 SGHTA, CDR2 FQGNSA. The CDR3 length is 11 residues. With 4 bases removed from V and 4 bases from J, the gap between germline ends came to 2 bases. The CDR3 nucleotides read TGTGCCAGCAGCTGGTACAATGAGCAGTTCTTC. This sequence encodes CASSWYNEQFF. Full variable domain (missing parts from reference TRBV7-2 and TRBJ2-1): GAGVSQSPSNKVTEKGKDVELRCDPISGHTALYWYRQSLGQGLEFLIYFQGNSAPDKSGLPSDRFSAERTGGSVSTLTIQRTQQEDSAVYLCASSWYNEQFFGPGTRLTVL.

The V call is TRBV7-2, the J call TRBJ1-6; D perhaps matches TRBD1 (5 bases). V lost 2 bases to trimming and J lost 7 bases, with 12 bases between them. The germline V gene has CDR1 SGHTA and CDR2 FQGNSA. The CDR3 is 15 amino acids. The CDR3 DNA reads as TGTGCCAGCAGCTTATCAGGGAATACGAATTCACCCCTCCACTTT. It is translated as CASSLSGNTNSPLHF.

A note on this clonotype: No conserved phenylalanine or tryptophan ends this CDR3, so it is likely a read error. The chain links TRBV14 to TRBJ2-7; a possible D gene is TRBD2 (5 bases). This CDR3 is built from 12 residues. Germline V gene sequence: CDR1 SGHDN, CDR2 FVKESK. CDR3 region: CARSPRGYEQYS. CDR3 coding DNA: TGTGCAAGAAGCCCTCGAGGGTACGAGCAGTACTCC.

The chain has TRBV29-1 and TRBJ1-1; D is possibly TRBD1 (5 bases). V gave up 3 bases and J gave up 4 bases, with 12 bases separating them. The germline gives CDR1 SQVTM, CDR2 ANQGSEA. CDR3 length equals 13 residues. CDR3 residues: CSVEGRATTEAFF. CDR3 nucleotides: TGCAGCGTTGAGGGCAGGGCGACCACTGAAGCTTTCTTT.

This clonotype was counted once. The chain joins TRBV12-3 or TRBV12-4 to TRBJ1-1, with 7 positions matching TRBD1. V gave up 7 bases and J gave up 1 base; unmatched junction bases: 6. The CDR3 runs to 14 residues. CDR3 sequence reads: CASIGGQRNTEAFF. The CDR3 DNA reads as TGTGCCAGCATTGGGGGACAGCGGAACACTGAAGCTTTCTTT.